The T cell receptor (beta chain) described here comes from a study of blood T cell repertoires in COVID-19. Study as a whole: The samples span acute and convalescent COVID-19 from the United States, Italy and Spain. Sources were T cells, B-cell-depleted T cells, or PBMCs; the material itself was cDNA or gDNA.

V was cut by 0 bases and J by 7 bases, with 15 bases left in between. Per germline, CDR1 MNHNS and CDR2 SASEGT. The CDR3 is made up of 16 amino acids. Per the original data handling: It was from reference gene primer amplification that nucleated cell counts were estimated. Libraries were prepared by immunoSEQ multiplex PCR; TCRdb keeps only in-frame clonotypes and omits some of them. V and J calls and clone size are given by that table; D and trimming were obtained from the DNA. The table shows 100,000 to 150,000 clones, with around 90% occurring only once. Source material: peripheral blood. The V gene is TRBV6-1, the J gene TRBJ1-4; D perhaps matches TRBD1 (6 bases). This clonotype originated in a human donor in a cohort sampled during active COVID-19. CDR3 DNA: TGTGCCAGCAGTGAAGCGCGAGGAGGGGGGGGTGAAAAACTGTTTTTT. Its translation: CASSEARGGGGEKLFF.